This TCR beta chain was identified during a study of T cell responses to AZD1222 COVID-19 vaccine. Whole-study results and caveats: Possibly, clonal diversity was underestimated; donors were largely white British and included more females. At 160-218 and 743-854, vaccine-associated CD4 TCRs were dominant, and they spanned spike.

Regarding this clone: Its matching antigen is unknown.

V lost 1 base to trimming and J lost 6 bases, with 12 bases between them. The CDR3 covers 14 residues. CDR1 is MGHDK and CDR2 is SYGVNS in the germline V gene. Method: immunoSEQ multiplex PCR; TCRdb's copy keeps in-frame clones and lacks some. The sample holds 100,000 to 150,000 clones, around nine tenths seen once. The rearrangement joins TRBV25-1 to TRBJ1-1; D uncertain. The sequence was collected from an adult in good health. The starting material was peripheral blood, obtained on day 0 of AZD1222 vaccination. CDR3 DNA sequence: TGTGCCAGCAGTGAATCCTACGGTGTCGCTGAAGCTTTCTTT. Amino acid sequence: CASSESYGVAEAFF.